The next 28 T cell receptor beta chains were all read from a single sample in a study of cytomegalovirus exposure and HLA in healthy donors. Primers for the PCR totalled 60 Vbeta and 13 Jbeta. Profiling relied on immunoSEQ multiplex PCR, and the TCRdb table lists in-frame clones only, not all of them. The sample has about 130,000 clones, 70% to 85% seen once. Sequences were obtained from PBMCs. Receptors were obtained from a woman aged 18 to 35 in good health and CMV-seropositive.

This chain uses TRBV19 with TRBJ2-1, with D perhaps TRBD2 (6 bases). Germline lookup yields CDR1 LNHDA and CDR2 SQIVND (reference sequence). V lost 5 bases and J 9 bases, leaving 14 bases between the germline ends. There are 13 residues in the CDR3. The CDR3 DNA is TGTGCCAGTAGTTCAAGCCATAGCGGTGAGCAGTTCTTC. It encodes CASSSSHSGEQFF.

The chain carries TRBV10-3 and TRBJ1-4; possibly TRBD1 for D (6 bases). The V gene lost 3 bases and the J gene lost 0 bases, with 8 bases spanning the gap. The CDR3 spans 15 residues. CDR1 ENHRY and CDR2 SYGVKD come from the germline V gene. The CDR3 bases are TGTGCCATCAGTGAAAGGACAGCAACTAATGAAAAACTGTTTTTT. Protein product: CAISERTATNEKLFF.

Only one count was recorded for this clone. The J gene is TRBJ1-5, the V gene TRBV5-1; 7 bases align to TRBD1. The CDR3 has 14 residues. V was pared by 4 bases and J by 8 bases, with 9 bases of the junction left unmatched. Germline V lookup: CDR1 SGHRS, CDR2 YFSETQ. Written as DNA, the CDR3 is TGCGCCAGCAGCCTAACAGGGGAGGTAGAGCCCCAGCATTTT. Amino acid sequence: CASSLTGEVEPQHF.

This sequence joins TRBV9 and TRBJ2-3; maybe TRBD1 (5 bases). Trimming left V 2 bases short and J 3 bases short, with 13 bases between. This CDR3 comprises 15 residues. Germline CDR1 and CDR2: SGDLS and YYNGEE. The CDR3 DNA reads TGTGCCAGCAGCGTTACAGGAGACCCTACAGATACGCAGTATTTT. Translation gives CASSVTGDPTDTQYF.

Here the CDR3 DNA reads TGTGCCAGTCATAAAAGGGGCCCTGAAGCTTTCTTT. Translated, it gives CASHKRGPEAFF. The chain recombines TRBV19 with TRBJ1-1, with D possibly being TRBD1 (5 bases). The CDR3 extends over 12 amino acids. The V end was cut by 8 bases, the J end by 6 bases, with 13 bases between. The germline V gene has CDR1 LNHDA and CDR2 SQIVND (reference sequence).

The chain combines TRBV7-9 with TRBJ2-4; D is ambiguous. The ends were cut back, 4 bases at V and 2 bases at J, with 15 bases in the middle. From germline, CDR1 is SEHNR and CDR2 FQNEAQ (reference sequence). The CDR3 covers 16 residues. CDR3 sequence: CASSSPPPGSKNIQYF. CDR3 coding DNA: TGTGCCAGCAGCTCGCCCCCCCCAGGATCCAAAAACATTCAGTACTTC. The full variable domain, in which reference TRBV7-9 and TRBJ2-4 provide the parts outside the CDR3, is DTGVSQNPRHKITKRGQNVTFRCDPISEHNRLYWYRQTLGQGPEFLTYFQNEAQLEKSRLLSDRFSAERPKGSFSTLEIQRTEQGDSAMYLCASSSPPPGSKNIQYFGAGTRLSVL.

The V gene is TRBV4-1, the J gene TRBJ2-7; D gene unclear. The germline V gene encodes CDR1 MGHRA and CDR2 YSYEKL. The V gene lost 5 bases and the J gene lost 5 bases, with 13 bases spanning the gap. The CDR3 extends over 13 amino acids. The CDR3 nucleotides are TGCGCCAGCAGCAGCCAAGTGGTGAACGAGCAGTACTTC. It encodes CASSSQVVNEQYF.

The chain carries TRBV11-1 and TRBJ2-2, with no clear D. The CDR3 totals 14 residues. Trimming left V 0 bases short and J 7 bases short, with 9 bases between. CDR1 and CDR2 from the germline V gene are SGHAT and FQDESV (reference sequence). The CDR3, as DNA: TGTGCCAGCAGCTTAGCGCCGGGTGGCGGGGAGCTGTTTTTT. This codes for CASSLAPGGGELFF. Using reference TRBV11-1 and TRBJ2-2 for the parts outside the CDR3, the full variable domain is EAEVAQSPRYKITEKSQAVAFWCDPISGHATLYWYRQILGQGPELLVQFQDESVVDDSQLPKDRFSAERLKGVDSTLKIQPAELGDSAMYLCASSLAPGGGELFFGEGSRLTVL.

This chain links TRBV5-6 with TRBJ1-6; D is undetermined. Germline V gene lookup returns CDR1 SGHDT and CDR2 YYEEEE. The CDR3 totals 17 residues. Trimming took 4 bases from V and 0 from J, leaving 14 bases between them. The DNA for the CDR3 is TGTGCCAGCAGCCCCGGGGTCTCGAGCTCCTATAATTCACCCCTCCACTTT. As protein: CASSPGVSSSYNSPLHF.

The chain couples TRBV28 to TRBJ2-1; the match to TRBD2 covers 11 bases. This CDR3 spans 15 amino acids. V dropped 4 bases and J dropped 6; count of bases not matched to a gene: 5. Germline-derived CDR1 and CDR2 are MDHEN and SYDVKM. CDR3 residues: CASSSPSGGPNEQFF. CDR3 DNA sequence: TGTGCCAGCAGTTCCCCTAGCGGGGGGCCCAATGAGCAGTTCTTC.

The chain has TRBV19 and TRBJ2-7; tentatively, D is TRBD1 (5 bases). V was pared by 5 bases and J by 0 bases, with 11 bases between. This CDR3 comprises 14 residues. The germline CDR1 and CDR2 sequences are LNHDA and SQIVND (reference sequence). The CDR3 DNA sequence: TGTGCCAGTAGTCCTCAGGGTAGCTCCTACGAGCAGTACTTC. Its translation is CASSPQGSSYEQYF. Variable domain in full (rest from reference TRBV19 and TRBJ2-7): DGGITQSPKYLFRKEGQNVTLSCEQNLNHDAMYWYRQDPGQGLRLIYYSQIVNDFQKGDIAEGYSVSREKKESFPLTVTSAQKNPTAFYLCASSPQGSSYEQYFGPGTRLTVT.

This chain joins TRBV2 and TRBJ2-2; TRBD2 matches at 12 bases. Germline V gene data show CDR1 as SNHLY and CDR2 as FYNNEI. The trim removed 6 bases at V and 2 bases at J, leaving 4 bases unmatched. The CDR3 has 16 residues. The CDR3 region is CASRLAGGPNTGELFF. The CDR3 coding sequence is TGTGCCAGCAGGCTAGCGGGGGGGCCAAACACCGGGGAGCTGTTTTTT.

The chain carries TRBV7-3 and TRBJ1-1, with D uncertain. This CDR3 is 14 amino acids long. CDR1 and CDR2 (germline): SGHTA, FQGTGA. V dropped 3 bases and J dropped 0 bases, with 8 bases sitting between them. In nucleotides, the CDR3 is TGTGCCAGCAGCTTGTCGGGGATGAACACTGAAGCTTTCTTT. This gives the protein CASSLSGMNTEAFF. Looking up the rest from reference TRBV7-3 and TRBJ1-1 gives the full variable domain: GAGVSQTPSNKVTEKGKYVELRCDPISGHTALYWYRQSLGQGPEFLIYFQGTGAADDSGLPNDRFFAVRPEGSVSTLKIQRTERGDSAVYLCASSLSGMNTEAFFGQGTRLTVV.

The CDR3 is CASSPTGGANTIYF. As DNA, the CDR3 is TGTGCCAGCTCACCGACAGGAGGCGCAAACACCATATATTTT. The rearrangement uses TRBV18 and TRBJ1-3, with D perhaps TRBD1 (6 bases). Trimming removed 3 bases at V and 6 bases at J, with 12 bases between. In germline, CDR1 is KGHSH, CDR2 LQKENI. There are 14 residues in the CDR3.

Here the CDR3 reads CASSVDRVNTEAFF. The CDR3 DNA sequence: TGTGCCAGCAGTGTGGACAGAGTGAACACTGAAGCTTTCTTT. The chain employs TRBV2 and TRBJ1-1, with D perhaps matching TRBD1 (6 bases). From germline, CDR1 is SNHLY and CDR2 FYNNEI. This CDR3 contains 14 residues. Between the trimmed V and J ends, which lost 4 bases and 0 bases, there was a span of 9 bases.

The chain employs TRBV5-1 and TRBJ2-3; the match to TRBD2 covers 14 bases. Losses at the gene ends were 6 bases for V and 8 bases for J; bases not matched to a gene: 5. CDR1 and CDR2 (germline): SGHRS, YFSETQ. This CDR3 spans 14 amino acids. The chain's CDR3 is CASKSGTSGGTQYF. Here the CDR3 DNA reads TGCGCCAGCAAGTCCGGGACTAGCGGGGGTACGCAGTATTTT.

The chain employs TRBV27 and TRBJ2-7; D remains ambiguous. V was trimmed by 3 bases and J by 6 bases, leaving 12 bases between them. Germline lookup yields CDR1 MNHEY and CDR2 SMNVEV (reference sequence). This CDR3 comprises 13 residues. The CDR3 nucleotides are TGTGCCAGCAGTTTCAGAAACAGATTCGAGCAGTACTTC. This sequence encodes CASSFRNRFEQYF.

The CDR3 spells CASSLGDRGKDEQYF. The CDR3 nucleotides are TGCGCCAGCAGCTTAGGGGACAGGGGTAAGGACGAGCAGTACTTC. The V and J genes are TRBV5-1 and TRBJ2-7; 10 nucleotides align to TRBD1. Per the germline V gene, CDR1 is SGHRS and CDR2 is YFSETQ. J was trimmed by 5 bases and V by 2 bases; bases with no gene match: 7. The CDR3 is 15 amino acids. The full variable domain, rest sourced from reference TRBV5-1 and TRBJ2-7, is KAGVTQTPRYLIKTRGQQVTLSCSPISGHRSVSWYQQTPGQGLQFLFEYFSETQRNKGNFPGRFSGRQFSNSRSEMNVSTLELGDSALYLCASSLGDRGKDEQYFGPGTRLTVT.

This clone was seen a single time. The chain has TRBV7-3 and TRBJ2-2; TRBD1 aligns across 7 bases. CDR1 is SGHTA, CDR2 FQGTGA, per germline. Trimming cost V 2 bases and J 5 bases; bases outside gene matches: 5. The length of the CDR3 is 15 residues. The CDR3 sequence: CASSLGGRGTGELFF. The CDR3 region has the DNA TGTGCCAGCAGCTTAGGGGGCAGGGGGACCGGGGAGCTGTTTTTT.

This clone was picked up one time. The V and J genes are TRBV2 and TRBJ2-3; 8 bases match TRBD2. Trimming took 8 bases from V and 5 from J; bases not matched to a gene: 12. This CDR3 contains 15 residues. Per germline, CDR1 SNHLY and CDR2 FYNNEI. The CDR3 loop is CASLRLAGLIDTQYF. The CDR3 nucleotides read TGTGCCAGCCTACGATTAGCGGGGCTTATAGATACGCAGTATTTT.

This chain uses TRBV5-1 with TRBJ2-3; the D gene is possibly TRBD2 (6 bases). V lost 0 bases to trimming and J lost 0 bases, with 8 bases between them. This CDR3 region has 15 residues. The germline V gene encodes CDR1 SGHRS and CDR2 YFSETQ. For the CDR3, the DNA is TGCGCCAGCAGCTTGGCCGGGACTAGCACAGATACGCAGTATTTT. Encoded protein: CASSLAGTSTDTQYF.

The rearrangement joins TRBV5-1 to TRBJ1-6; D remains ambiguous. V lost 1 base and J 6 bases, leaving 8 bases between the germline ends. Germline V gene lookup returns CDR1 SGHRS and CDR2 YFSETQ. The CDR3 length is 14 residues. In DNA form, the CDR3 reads TGCGCCAGCAGCTTGACAGAGACTAATTCACCCCTCCACTTT. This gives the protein CASSLTETNSPLHF.

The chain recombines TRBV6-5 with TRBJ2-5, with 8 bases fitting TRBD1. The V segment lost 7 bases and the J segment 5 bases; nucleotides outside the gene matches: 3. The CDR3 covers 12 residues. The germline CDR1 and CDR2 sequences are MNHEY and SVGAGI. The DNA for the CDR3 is TGTGCCAGCAAGGACAGGGTTGAGACCCAGTACTTC. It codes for CASKDRVETQYF.

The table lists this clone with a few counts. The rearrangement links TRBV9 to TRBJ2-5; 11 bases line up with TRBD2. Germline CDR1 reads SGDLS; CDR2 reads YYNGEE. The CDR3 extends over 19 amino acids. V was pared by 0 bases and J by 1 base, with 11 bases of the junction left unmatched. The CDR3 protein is CASSVALAGAATGQETQYF. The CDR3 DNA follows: TGTGCCAGCAGCGTAGCACTAGCGGGGGCCGCTACAGGCCAAGAGACCCAGTACTTC.

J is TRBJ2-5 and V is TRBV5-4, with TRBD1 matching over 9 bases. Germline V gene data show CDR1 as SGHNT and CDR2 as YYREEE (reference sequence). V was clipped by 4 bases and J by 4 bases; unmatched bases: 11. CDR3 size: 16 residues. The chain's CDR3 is CASSPRTGEVVETQYF. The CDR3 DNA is TGTGCCAGCAGCCCACGGACAGGGGAGGTTGTAGAGACCCAGTACTTC.

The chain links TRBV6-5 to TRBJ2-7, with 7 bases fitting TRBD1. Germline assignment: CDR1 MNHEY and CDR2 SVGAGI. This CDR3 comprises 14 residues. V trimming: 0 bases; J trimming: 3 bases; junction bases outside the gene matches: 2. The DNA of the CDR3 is TGTGCCAGCAGTTACTCGAGACAGGGCTACGAGCAGTACTTC. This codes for CASSYSRQGYEQYF.

DNA for the CDR3: TGTGCCAGCAGGGCCGGGACAGCAATGAACACTGAAGCTTTCTTT. Residues: CASRAGTAMNTEAFF. The rearrangement joins TRBV6-1 to TRBJ1-1, with 7 bases identical to TRBD1. CDR1 is MNHNS and CDR2 is SASEGT in the germline V gene. The CDR3 totals 15 residues. After removal of 6 bases from V and 0 bases from J, the junction contained 7 bases not matched to a gene.

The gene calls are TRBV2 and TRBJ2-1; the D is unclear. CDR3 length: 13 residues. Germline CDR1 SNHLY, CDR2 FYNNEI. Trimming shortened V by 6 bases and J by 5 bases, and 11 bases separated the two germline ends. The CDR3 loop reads CASSPRWHNEQFF. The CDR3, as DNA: TGTGCCAGCAGCCCCCGATGGCACAATGAGCAGTTCTTC.